The clone carrying this T cell receptor (beta chain) was picked up many times. As yet, its antigen is unknown. This sample is part of a study of T-cell reconstitution after alpha-beta-depleted transplantation in children. Broader study findings: Some patients' high day-60 TCRbeta diversity was attributed to recipient cells surviving conditioning. Counts and diversity of T cells one year after transplant came mostly from newly produced T cells.

Unique molecular identifiers were incorporated into the prepared TCRbeta library. TCRdb fed the PCR reads into MiXCR, producing one record per CDR3 protein. The repertoire holds about 350,000 distinct CDR3 sequences, with 16% as singletons. Germline V CDR1 and CDR2: MGHDK, SYGVNS. This CDR3 is built from 18 residues. Trimming removed 0 bases from V and 0 bases from J; junction bases left unmatched: 7. The material sequenced was PBMCs, mostly from graft donor cells, taken 360 days after TCRalphabeta/CD19-depleted stem cell transplant. The chain recombines TRBV25-1 with TRBJ2-3; the match to TRBD2 covers 9 bases. The source of this sequence is a male patient aged 2-15 years who had a stem cell transplant for acute lymphoblastic leukemia, so the T cells may come from the graft donor. The CDR3 DNA is TGTGCCAGCAGTGAATATGGCGGGAGGGCCACTAGCACAGATACGCAGTATTTT. It specifies CASSEYGGRATSTDTQYF. The whole variable domain, filled in from reference TRBV25-1 and TRBJ2-3, reads EADIYQTPRYLVIGTGKKITLECSQTMGHDKMYWYQQDPGMELHLIHYSYGVNSTEKGDLSSESTVSRIRTEHFPLTLESARPSHTSQYLCASSEYGGRATSTDTQYFGPGTRLTVL.